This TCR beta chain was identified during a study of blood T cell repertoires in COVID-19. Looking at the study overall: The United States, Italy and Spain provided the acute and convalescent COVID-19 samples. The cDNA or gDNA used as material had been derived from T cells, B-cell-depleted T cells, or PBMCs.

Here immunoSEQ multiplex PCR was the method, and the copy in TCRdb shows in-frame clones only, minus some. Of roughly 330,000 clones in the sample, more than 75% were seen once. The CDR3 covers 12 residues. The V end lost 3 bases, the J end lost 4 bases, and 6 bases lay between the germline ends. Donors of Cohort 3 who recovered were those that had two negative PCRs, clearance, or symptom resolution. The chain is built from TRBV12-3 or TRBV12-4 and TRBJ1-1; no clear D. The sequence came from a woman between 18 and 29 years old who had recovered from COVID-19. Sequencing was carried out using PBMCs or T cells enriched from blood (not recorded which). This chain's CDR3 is CASSLFRTEAFF. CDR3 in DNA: TGTGCCAGCAGTTTGTTTCGCACTGAAGCTTTCTTT.